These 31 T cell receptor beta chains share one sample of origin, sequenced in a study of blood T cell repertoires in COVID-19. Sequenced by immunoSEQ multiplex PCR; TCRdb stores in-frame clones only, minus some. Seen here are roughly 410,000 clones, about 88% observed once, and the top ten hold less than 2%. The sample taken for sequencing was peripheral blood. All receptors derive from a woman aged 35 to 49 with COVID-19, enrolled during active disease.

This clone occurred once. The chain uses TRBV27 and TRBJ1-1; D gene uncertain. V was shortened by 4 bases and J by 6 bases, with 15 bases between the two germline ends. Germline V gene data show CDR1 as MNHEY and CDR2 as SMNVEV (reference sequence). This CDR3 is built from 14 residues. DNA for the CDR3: TGTGCCAGCAGTTCCAGTCGCCCAACCTCTGAAGCTTTCTTT. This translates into CASSSSRPTSEAFF.

The CDR3, as DNA: TGTGCCAGCAGCCAGAATCAGGGGTTTCCTGAAAAACTGTTTTTT. Protein sequence: CASSQNQGFPEKLFF. The rearrangement uses TRBV3-1 (or the pseudogene TRBV3-2) and TRBJ1-4, with D tentatively TRBD1 (6 bases). Germline-derived CDR1 and CDR2 are LGHDT and YNNKEL (reference sequence). This CDR3 is built from 15 residues. Trimming stripped 3 bases from V and 7 bases from J, with 15 bases between.

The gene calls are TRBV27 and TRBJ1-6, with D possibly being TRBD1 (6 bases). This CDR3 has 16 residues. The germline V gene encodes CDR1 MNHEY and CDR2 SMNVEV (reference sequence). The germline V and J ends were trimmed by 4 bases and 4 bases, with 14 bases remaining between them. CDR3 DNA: TGTGCCAGCAGTTCCTCATCGACAGGTTATAATTCACCCCTCCACTTT. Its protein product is CASSSSSTGYNSPLHF.

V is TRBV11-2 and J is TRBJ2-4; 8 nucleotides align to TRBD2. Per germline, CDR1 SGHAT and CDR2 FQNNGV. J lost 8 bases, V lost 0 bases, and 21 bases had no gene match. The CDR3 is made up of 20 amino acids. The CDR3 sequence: CASSLELSGGTFSKMDIQYF. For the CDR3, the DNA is TGTGCCAGCAGCTTAGAGTTAAGCGGGGGTACCTTCTCCAAGATGGACATTCAGTACTTC.

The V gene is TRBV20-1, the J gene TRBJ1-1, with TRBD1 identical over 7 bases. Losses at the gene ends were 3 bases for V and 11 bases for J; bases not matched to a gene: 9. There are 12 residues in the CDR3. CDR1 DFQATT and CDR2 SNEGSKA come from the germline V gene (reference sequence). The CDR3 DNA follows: TGCAGTGCTAGTAAGGGGGCAGGTGGGGCTTTCTTT. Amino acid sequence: CSASKGAGGAFF.

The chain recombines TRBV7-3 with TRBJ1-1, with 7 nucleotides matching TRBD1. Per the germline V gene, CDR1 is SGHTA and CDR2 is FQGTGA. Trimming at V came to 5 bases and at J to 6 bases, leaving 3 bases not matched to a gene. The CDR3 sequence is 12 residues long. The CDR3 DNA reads TGTGCCAGCAGCCCAACAGGGGCTGAAGCTTTCTTT. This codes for CASSPTGAEAFF.

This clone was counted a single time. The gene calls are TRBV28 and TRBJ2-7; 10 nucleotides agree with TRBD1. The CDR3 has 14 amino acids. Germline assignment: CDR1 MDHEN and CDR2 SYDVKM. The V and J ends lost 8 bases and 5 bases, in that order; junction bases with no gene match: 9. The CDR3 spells CASGPGTGDHEQYF. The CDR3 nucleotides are TGTGCCAGCGGACCCGGGACAGGGGATCACGAGCAGTACTTC.

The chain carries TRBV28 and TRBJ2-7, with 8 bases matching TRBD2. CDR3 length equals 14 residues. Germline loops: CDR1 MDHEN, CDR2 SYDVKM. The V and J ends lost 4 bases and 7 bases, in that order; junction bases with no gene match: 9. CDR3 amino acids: CASSSFRVAGEQYF. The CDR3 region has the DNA TGTGCCAGCAGTTCCTTTAGGGTAGCGGGGGAGCAGTACTTC. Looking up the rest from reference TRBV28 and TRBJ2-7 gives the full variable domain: DVKVTQSSRYLVKRTGEKVFLECVQDMDHENMFWYRQDPGLGLRLIYFSYDVKMKEKGDIPEGYSVSREKKERFSLILESASTNQTSMYLCASSSFRVAGEQYFGPGTRLTVT.

CDR3 amino acids: CASSSRQGASYNEQFF. Here the CDR3 DNA reads TGTGCCAGCAGTTCAAGACAGGGGGCGTCCTACAATGAGCAGTTCTTC. The chain joins TRBV28 to TRBJ2-1; the match to TRBD1 covers 10 bases. The germline gives CDR1 MDHEN, CDR2 SYDVKM. The CDR3 is 16 residues long. The junction had 4 bases not matched to a gene; V was cut back by 4 bases and J by 1 base.

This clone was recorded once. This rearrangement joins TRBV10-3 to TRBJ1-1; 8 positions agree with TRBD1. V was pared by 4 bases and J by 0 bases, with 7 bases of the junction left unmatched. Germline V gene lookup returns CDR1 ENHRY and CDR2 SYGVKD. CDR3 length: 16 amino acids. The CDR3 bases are TGTGCCATCAGTGTAGGGCCAGGGGGCATGAACACTGAAGCTTTCTTT. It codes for CAISVGPGGMNTEAFF.

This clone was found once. The CDR3 region is CASSGSGYYNEQFF. The CDR3 coding sequence is TGTGCCAGCAGTGGGTCAGGATACTACAATGAGCAGTTCTTC. V is TRBV27 and J is TRBJ2-1; no clear D gene. Trimming took off 5 bases at V and 3 bases at J, with 11 bases between the two ends. The germline V gene encodes CDR1 MNHEY and CDR2 SMNVEV (reference sequence). This CDR3 is built from 14 residues.

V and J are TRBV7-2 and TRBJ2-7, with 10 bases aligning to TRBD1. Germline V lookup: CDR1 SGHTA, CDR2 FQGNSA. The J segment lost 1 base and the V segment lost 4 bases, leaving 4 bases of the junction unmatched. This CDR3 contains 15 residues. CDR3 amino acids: CASSSPGQGSYEQYF. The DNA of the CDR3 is TGTGCCAGCAGCTCCCCGGGACAGGGGTCCTACGAGCAGTACTTC.

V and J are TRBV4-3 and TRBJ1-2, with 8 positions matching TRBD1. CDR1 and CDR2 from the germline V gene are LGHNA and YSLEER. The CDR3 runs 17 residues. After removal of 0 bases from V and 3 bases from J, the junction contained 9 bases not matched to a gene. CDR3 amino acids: CASSQDEWQGADYGYTF. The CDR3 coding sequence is TGCGCCAGCAGCCAAGATGAGTGGCAGGGGGCAGACTATGGCTACACCTTC.

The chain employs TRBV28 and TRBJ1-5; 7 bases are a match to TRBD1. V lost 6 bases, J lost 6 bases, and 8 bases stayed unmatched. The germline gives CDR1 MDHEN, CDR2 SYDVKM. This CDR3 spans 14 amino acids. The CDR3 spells CASSPTGSGQPQHF. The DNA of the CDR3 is TGTGCCAGCAGCCCGACAGGGTCCGGTCAGCCCCAGCATTTT.

The CDR3 reads CASSLASGVNTEAFF. In nucleotides, the CDR3 is TGTGCCAGCAGCTTGGCGTCAGGGGTGAACACTGAAGCTTTCTTT. This chain uses TRBV5-4 with TRBJ1-1, with a possible D match to TRBD1 (6 bases). V was clipped by 0 bases and J by 0 bases, with 9 bases between them. Germline lookup yields CDR1 SGHNT and CDR2 YYREEE (reference sequence). This CDR3 is 15 amino acids long.

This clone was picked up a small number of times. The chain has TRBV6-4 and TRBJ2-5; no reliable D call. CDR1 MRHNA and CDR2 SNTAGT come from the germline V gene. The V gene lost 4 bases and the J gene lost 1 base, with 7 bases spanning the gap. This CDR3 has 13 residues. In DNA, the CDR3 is TGTGCCAGCAGTGTCAACAGCCAAGAGACCCAGTACTTC. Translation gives CASSVNSQETQYF.

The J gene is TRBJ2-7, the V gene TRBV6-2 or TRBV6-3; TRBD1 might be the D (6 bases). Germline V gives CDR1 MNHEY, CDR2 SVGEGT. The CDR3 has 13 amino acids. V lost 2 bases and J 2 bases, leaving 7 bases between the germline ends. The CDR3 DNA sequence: TGTGCCAGCAGTTACCGGGACACCTACGAGCAGTACTTC. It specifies CASSYRDTYEQYF.

The CDR3 reads CASRYRDRGRGTEAFF. The CDR3 DNA follows: TGCGCCAGCAGGTACCGGGACAGGGGTAGGGGCACTGAAGCTTTCTTT. The V call is TRBV5-1, the J call TRBJ1-1, with 10 nucleotides matching TRBD1. Trimming at V came to 5 bases and at J to 4 bases, leaving 11 bases not matched to a gene. This CDR3 spans 16 amino acids. Germline V gene lookup returns CDR1 SGHRS and CDR2 YFSETQ.

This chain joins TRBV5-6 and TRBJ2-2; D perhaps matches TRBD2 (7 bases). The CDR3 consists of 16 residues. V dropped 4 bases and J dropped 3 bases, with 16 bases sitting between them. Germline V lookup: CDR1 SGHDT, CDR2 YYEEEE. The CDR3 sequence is CASSPRGGWDTGELFF. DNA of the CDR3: TGTGCCAGCAGCCCGAGGGGGGGCTGGGACACCGGGGAGCTGTTTTTT.

The CDR3 region has the DNA TGTGCCAGTAGGACTAGCGGGGGAGTAGCCAAAAACATTCAGTACTTC. Its protein product is CASRTSGGVAKNIQYF. The V and J genes are TRBV28 and TRBJ2-4; 13 bases match TRBD2. This CDR3 is 16 amino acids long. V shed 9 bases and J 0 bases; nucleotides not matched to a gene: 5. Germline assignment: CDR1 MDHEN and CDR2 SYDVKM.

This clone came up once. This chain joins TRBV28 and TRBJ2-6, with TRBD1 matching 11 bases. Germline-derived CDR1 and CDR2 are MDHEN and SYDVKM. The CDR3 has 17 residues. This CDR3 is CATLADRGLVGANVLTF. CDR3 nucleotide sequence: TGTGCTACCCTCGCGGACAGGGGGCTGGTAGGGGCCAACGTCCTGACTTTC. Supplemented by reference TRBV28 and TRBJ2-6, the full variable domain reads DVKVTQSSRYLVKRTGEKVFLECVQDMDHENMFWYRQDPGLGLRLIYFSYDVKMKEKGDIPEGYSVSREKKERFSLILESASTNQTSMYLCATLADRGLVGANVLTFGAGSRLTVL.

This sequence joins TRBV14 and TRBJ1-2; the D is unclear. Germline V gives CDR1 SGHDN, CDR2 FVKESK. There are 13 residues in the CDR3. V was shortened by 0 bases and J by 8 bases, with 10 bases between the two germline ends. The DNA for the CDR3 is TGTGCCAGCAGCCAAGATTCATTCAGGGGCTACACCTTC. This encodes CASSQDSFRGYTF.

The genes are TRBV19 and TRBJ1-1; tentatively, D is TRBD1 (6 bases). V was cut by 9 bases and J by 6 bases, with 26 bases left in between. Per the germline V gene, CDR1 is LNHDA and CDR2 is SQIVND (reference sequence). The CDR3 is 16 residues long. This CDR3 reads CASREDRGQFNAEAFF. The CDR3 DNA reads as TGTGCCAGCAGAGAGGACAGAGGACAGTTTAACGCTGAAGCTTTCTTT.

For the CDR3, the DNA is TGTGCCATCAGTGATTTTAGCGGGTTCTCCTACGAGCAGTACTTC. It translates to CAISDFSGFSYEQYF. The chain combines TRBV10-3 with TRBJ2-7, with 7 bases lining up with TRBD2. The CDR3 totals 15 residues. The germline V gene has CDR1 ENHRY and CDR2 SYGVKD. With 3 bases clipped from V and 0 bases from J, the junction kept 5 bases outside the gene matches.

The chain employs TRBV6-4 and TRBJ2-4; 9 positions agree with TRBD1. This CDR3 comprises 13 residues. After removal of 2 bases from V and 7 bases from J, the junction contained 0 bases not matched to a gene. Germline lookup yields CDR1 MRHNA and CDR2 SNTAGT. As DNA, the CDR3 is TGTGCCAGCAGTGACGGACAGGGGAACATTCAGTACTTC. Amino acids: CASSDGQGNIQYF.

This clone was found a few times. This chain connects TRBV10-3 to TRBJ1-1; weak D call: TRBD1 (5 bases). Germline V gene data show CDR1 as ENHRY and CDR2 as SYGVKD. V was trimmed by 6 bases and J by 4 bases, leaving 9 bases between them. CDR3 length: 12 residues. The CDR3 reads CAIRQGGTEAFF. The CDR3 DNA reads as TGTGCCATCAGGCAGGGTGGCACTGAAGCTTTCTTT.

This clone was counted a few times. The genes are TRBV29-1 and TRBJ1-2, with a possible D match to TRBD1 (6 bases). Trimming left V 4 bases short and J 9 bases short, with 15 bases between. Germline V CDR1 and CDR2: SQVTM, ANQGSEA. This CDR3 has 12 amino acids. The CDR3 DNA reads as TGCAGCGTTGTAGGGGGTGGGGGACGCTACACCTTC. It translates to CSVVGGGGRYTF.

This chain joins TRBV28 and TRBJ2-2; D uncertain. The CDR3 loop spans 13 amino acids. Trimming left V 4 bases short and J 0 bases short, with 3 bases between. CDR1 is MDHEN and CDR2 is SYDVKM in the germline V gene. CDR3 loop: CASSSTNTGELFF. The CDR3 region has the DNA TGTGCCAGCAGTTCCACGAACACCGGGGAGCTGTTTTTT.

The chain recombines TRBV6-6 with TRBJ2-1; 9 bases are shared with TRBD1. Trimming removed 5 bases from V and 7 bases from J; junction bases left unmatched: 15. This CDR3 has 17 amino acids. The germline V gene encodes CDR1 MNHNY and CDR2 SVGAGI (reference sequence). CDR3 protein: CASSRVGPATGGNEQFF. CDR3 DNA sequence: TGTGCCAGCAGTCGAGTCGGACCGGCGACAGGGGGGAATGAGCAGTTCTTC.

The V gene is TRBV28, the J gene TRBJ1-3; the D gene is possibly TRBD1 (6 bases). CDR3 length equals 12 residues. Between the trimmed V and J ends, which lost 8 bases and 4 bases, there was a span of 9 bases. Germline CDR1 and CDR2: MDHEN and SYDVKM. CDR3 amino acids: CASEGGGNTIYF. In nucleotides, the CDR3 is TGTGCCAGCGAGGGGGGGGGAAACACCATATATTTT.

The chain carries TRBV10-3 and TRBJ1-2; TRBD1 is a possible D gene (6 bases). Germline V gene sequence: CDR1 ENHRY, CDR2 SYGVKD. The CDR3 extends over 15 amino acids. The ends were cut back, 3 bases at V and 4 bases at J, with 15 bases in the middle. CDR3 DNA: TGTGCCATCAGTGATTTGTTCGGGGGGCCCTATGGCTACACCTTC. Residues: CAISDLFGGPYGYTF.